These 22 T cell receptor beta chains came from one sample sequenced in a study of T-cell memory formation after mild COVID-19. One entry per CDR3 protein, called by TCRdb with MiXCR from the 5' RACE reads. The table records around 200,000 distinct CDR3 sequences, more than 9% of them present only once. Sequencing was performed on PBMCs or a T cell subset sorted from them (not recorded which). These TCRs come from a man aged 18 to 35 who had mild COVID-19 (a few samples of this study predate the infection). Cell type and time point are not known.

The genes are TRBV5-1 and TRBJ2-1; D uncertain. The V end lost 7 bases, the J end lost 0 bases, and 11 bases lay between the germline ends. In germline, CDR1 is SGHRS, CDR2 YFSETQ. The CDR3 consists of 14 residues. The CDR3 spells CASSDVSSYNEQFF. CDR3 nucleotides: TGCGCCAGCTCTGATGTCAGCTCCTACAATGAGCAGTTCTTC.

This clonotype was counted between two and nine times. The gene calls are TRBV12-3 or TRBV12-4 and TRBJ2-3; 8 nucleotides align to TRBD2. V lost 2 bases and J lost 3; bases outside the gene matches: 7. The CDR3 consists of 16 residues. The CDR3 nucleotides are TGTGCCAGCAGTTTAAGCCTTAGCGGGGTTACAGATACGCAGTATTTT. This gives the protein CASSLSLSGVTDTQYF.

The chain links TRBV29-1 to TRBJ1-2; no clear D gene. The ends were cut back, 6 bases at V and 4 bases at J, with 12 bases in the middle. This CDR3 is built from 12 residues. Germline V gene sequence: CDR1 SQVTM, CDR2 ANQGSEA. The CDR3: CSVSHGVYGYTF. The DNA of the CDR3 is TGCAGCGTATCTCATGGGGTCTATGGCTACACCTTC.

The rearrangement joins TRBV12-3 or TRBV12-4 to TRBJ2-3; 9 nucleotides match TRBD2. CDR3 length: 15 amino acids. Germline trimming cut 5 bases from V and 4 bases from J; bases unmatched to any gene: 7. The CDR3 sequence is CASSDRGGDSDTQYF. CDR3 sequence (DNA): TGTGCCAGCAGTGACCGCGGGGGGGACTCAGATACGCAGTATTTT.

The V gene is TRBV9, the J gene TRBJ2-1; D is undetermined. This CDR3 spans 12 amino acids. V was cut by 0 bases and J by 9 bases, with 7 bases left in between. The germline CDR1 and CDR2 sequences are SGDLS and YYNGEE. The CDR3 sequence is CASSVAVGEQFF. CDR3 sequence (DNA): TGTGCCAGCAGCGTAGCAGTAGGTGAGCAGTTCTTC.

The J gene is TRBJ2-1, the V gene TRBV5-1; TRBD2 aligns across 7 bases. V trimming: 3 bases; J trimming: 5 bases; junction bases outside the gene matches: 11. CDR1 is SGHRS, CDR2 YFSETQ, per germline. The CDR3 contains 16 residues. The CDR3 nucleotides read TGCGCCAGCAGCTCGGACGGGGGGTCCCGCCACAATGAGCAGTTCTTC. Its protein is CASSSDGGSRHNEQFF.

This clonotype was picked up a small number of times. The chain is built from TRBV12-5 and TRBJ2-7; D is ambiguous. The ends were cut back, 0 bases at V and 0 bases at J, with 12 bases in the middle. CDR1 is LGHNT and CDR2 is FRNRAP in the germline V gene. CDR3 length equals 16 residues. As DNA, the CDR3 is TGTGCTAGTGGTTTGGTACCGACGATTAGCTCCTACGAGCAGTACGTC. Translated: CASGLVPTISSYEQYV.

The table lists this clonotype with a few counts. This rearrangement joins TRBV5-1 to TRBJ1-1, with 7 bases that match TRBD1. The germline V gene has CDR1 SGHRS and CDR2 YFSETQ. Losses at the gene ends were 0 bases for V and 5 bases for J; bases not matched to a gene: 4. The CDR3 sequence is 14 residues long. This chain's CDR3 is CASSLEGADTEAFF. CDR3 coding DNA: TGCGCCAGCAGCTTGGAGGGGGCAGATACTGAAGCTTTCTTT. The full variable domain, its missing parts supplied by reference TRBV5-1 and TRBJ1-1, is KAGVTQTPRYLIKTRGQQVTLSCSPISGHRSVSWYQQTPGQGLQFLFEYFSETQRNKGNFPGRFSGRQFSNSRSEMNVSTLELGDSALYLCASSLEGADTEAFFGQGTRLTVV.

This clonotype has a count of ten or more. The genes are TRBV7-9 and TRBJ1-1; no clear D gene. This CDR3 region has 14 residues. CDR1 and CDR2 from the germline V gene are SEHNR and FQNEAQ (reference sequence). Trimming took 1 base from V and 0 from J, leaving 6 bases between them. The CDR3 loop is CASSLDTLNTEAFF. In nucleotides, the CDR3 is TGTGCCAGCAGCTTAGACACATTGAACACTGAAGCTTTCTTT.

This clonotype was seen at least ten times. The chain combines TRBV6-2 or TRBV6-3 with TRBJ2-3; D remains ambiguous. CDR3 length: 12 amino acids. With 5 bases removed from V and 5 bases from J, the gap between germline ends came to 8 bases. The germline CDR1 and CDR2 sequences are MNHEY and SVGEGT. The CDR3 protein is CASSSTRDTQYF. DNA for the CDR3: TGTGCCAGCAGTAGCACGCGAGATACGCAGTATTTT.

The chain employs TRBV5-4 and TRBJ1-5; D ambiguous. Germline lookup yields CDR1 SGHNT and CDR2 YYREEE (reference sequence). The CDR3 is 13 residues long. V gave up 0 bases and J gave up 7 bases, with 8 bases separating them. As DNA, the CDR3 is TGTGCCAGCAGCTTGGGGGATCTGCAGCCCCAGCATTTT. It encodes CASSLGDLQPQHF.

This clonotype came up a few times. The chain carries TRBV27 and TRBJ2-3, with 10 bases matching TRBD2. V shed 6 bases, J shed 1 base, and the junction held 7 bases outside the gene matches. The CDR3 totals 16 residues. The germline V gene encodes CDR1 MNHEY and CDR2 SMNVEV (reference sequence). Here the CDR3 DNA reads TGTGCCAGCAGGCCCACCGGGACTAGCGGCACAGATACGCAGTATTTT. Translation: CASRPTGTSGTDTQYF.

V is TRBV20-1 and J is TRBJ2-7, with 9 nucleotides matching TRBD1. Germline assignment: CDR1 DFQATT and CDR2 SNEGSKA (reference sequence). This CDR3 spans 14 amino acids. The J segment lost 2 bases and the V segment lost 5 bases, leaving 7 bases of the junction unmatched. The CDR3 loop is CSASGQGNTYEQYF. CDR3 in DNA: TGCAGTGCTTCCGGACAGGGGAACACCTACGAGCAGTACTTC.

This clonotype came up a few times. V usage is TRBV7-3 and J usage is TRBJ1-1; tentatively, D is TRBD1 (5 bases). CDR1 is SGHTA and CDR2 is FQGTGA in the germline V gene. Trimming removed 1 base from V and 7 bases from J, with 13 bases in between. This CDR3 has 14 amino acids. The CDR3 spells CASSLSRGSLEAFF. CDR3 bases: TGTGCCAGCAGCTTAAGTCGGGGGTCTCTTGAAGCTTTCTTT.

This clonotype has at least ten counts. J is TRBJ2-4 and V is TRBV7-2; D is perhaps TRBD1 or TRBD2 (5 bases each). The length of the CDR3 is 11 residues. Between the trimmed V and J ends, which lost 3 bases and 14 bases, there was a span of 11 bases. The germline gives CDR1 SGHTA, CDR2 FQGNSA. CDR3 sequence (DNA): TGTGCCAGCAGCTTGGCCGGGGCTAAGTACTTC. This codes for CASSLAGAKYF.

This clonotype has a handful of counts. CDR3 in DNA: TGCGCCAGCAGCCCCAAGCAAGGGGCGTACAATGAGCAGTTCTTC. It is translated as CASSPKQGAYNEQFF. This chain uses TRBV5-1 with TRBJ2-1, with D tentatively TRBD1 (5 bases). With 4 bases removed from V and 4 bases from J, the gap between germline ends came to 15 bases. The CDR3 loop spans 15 amino acids. In germline, CDR1 is SGHRS, CDR2 YFSETQ.

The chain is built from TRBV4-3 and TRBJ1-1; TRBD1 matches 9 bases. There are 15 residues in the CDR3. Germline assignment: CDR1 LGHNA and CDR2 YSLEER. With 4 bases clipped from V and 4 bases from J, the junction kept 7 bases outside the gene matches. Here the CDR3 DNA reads TGCGCCAGCAGCCTTGGACAGGGGCAGGGCACTGAAGCTTTCTTT. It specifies CASSLGQGQGTEAFF.

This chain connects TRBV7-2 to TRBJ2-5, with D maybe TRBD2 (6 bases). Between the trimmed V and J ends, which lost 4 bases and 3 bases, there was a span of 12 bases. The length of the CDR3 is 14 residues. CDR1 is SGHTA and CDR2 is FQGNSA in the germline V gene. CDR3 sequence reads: CASSSRVAEETQYF. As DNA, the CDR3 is TGTGCCAGCAGCTCCCGGGTAGCGGAAGAGACCCAGTACTTC.

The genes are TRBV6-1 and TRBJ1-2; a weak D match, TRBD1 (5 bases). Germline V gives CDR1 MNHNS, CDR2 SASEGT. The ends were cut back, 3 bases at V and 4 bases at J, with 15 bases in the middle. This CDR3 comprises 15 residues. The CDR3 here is CASSEMVDTSYGYTF. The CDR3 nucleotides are TGTGCCAGCAGTGAGATGGTGGACACCTCCTATGGCTACACCTTC.

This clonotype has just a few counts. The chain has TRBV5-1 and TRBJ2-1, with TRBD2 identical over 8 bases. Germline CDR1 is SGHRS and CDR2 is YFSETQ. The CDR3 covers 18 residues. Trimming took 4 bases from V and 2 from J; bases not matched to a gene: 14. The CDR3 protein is CASSPIPSGGTTYNEQFF. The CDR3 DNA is TGCGCCAGCAGCCCCATACCCAGCGGGGGCACTACCTACAATGAGCAGTTCTTC.

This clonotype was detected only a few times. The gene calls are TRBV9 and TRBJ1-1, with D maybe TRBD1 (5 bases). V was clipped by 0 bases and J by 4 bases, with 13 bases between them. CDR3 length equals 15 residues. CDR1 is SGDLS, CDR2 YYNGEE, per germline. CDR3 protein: CASSVDRGAGTEAFF. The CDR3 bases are TGTGCCAGCAGCGTAGATCGGGGCGCGGGCACTGAAGCTTTCTTT.

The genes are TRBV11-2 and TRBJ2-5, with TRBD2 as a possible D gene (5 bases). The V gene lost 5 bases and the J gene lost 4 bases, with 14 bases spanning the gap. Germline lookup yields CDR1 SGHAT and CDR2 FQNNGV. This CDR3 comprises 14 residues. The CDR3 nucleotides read TGTGCCAGCAGCCAAGGGAGTCGAGGAGAGACCCAGTACTTC. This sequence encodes CASSQGSRGETQYF.